This T cell receptor (beta chain) is drawn from a study of type 1 regulatory T cells. Turning to the study itself: T-allo10 is a Tr1-enriched, alloantigen-specific CD4 T cell product made in vitro.

TCRdb passed the reads through MiXCR, listing each CDR3 protein once. Altogether approximately 20,000 distinct CDR3 sequences are present, more than 8.5% being singletons, with the ten largest covering more than 2.5%. The length of the CDR3 is 13 residues. CDR1 and CDR2 from the germline V gene are SGHRS and YFSETQ. V gave up 0 bases and J gave up 1 base, with 5 bases separating them. J is TRBJ2-7 and V is TRBV5-1; perhaps TRBD1 as D (5 bases). Sequences were obtained from CD4+ T cells, either the whole sample or a sorted fraction (not recorded which). This TCR derives from a human donor in good health. This CDR3 reads CASSLDRSYEQYF. CDR3 DNA: TGCGCCAGCAGCTTGGACAGGTCCTACGAGCAGTACTTC.